This TCR beta chain was identified during a study of blood T cells in healthy people across ages. General study findings and limits: A greater number of naive CD4+ cells and higher diversity distinguished long-lived donors from aged donors. Calculation of diversity from one million T cells yielded estimates considered to be underestimates.

Ranging in age from about 6 to 95, the donors were healthy Caucasian individuals from Russia. A J-beta primer mix and a sample-barcoded 5' primer were used in a second PCR of about 7 to 12 cycles. MiXCR, run by TCRdb on the 5' RACE reads, gives a single entry per CDR3 protein. The repertoire holds 1.5 million to 2 million distinct CDR3 sequences, with approximately 30% as singletons. The CDR3 loop spans 14 amino acids. Germline CDR1 WSHSY, CDR2 SAAADI. There are a few counts of this clonotype. The antigen is unknown. The germline gene is not matched at one end of the junction; a read error may be the cause.

The chain couples TRBV10-2 to TRBJ2-7; 9 nucleotides agree with TRBD2. The sample was blood. The TCR comes from a woman aged 30 to 39 in good health. CDR3 sequence: CASNPGTSYYEQYF. In DNA, the CDR3 is TGTGCCAGCAATCCCGGGACTAGCTATTACGAGCAGTACTTC.